The T cell receptor beta chain under discussion was sequenced for a study of regulatory T cells in long-lasting Graves disease. Relying on iRepertoire HTBI primers and Arm-PCR of CDR3 regions, the team built TCR beta libraries. TCRdb re-called the multiplex PCR reads with MiXCR, one entry per CDR3 protein. This table holds about 440,000 distinct CDR3 sequences, under 15% found once. Time point described: newly diagnosed GD, antithyroid drugs for less than 3 months. Extracted PBMC RNA gave rise to the TCR library. General study results and limits: Patients with persistent Graves' had lower TCR diversity than newly diagnosed patients.

About this clonotype: Antigen: not known.

The CDR3 consists of 14 residues. V was pared by 0 bases and J by 4 bases, with 10 bases between. CDR1 SGDLS and CDR2 YYNGEE come from the germline V gene. These records were also assigned to another study, of T cells in Graves' hyperthyroidism and ophthalmopathy. As that study records: First-round RT-PCR targeting the TCR CDR3 was performed with the HTBI primer set.

This clonotype was obtained from a woman in her thirties with Graves disease. The sample consisted of peripheral blood mononuclear cells (PBMCs), taken at new diagnosis, from a patient treated with antithyroid drugs. This rearrangement joins TRBV9 to TRBJ1-2, with TRBD1 as a possible D gene (5 bases). The CDR3 region is CASSVAGSGYGYTF. In DNA form, the CDR3 reads TGTGCCAGCAGCGTAGCAGGGTCTGGCTATGGCTACACCTTC.